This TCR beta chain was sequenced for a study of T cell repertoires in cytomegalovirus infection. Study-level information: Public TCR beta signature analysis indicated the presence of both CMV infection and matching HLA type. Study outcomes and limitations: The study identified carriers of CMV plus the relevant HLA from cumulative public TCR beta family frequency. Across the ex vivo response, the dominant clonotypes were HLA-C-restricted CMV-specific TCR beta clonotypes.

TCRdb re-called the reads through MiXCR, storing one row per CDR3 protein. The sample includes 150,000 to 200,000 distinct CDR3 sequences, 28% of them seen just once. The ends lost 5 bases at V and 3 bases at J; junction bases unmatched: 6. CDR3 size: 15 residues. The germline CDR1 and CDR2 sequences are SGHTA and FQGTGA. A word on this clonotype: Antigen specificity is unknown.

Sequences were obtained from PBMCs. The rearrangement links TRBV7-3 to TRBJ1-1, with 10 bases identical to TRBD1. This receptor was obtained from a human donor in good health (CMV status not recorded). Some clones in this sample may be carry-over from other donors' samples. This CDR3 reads CASSSTGTGDTEAFF. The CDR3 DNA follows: TGTGCCAGCAGCAGTACCGGGACAGGGGACACTGAAGCTTTCTTT. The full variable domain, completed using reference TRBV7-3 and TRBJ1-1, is GAGVSQTPSNKVTEKGKYVELRCDPISGHTALYWYRQSLGQGPEFLIYFQGTGAADDSGLPNDRFFAVRPEGSVSTLKIQRTERGDSAVYLCASSSTGTGDTEAFFGQGTRLTVV.